This paragraph covers one TCR beta chain sequence. Its target is not known. The data are from a study of cytomegalovirus exposure and HLA in healthy donors. After removal of 5 bases from V and 4 bases from J, the junction contained 6 bases not matched to a gene. Germline V CDR1 and CDR2: LNHDA, SQIVND (reference sequence). CDR3 length equals 15 residues. Both 60 Vbeta primers and 13 Jbeta primers went into the PCR. Libraries were prepared by immunoSEQ multiplex PCR; TCRdb keeps only in-frame clonotypes and omits some of them. The table lists about 130,000 clones, around 82% of them singletons. Notes on the study in general: Researchers reported from a later analysis that most CMV-associated TCR beta chains appeared HLA-restricted.

The sample consisted of PBMCs. The TCR comes from a male donor in good health and CMV-seropositive. V gene TRBV19 combines with J gene TRBJ1-4, with 8 bases lining up with TRBD1. The CDR3 reads CASSGSGGLNEKLFF. The DNA of the CDR3 is TGTGCCAGTAGTGGTTCAGGGGGCCTTAATGAAAAACTGTTTTTT.